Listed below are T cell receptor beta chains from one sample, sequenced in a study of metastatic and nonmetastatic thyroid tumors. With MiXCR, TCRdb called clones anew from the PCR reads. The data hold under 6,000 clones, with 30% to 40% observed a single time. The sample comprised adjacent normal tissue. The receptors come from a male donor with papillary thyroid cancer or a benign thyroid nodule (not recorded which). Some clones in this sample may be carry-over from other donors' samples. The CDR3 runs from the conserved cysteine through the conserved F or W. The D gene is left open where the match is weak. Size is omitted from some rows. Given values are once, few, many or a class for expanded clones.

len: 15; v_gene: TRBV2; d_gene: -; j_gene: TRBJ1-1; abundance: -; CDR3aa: CASDLRGAMNTEAFF; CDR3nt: TGTGCCAGCGACTTGAGAGGGGCCATGAACACTGAAGCTTTCTTT
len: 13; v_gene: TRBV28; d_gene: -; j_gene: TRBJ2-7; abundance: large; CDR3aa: CASSPPSSYEQYF; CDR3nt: TGTGCCAGCAGTCCTCCCTCTTCCTACGAGCAGTACTTC
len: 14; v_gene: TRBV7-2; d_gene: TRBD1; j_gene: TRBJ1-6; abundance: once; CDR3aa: CASRAGQGPSPLHF; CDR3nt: TGTGCCAGCAGGGCTGGACAGGGACCTTCACCCCTCCACTTT
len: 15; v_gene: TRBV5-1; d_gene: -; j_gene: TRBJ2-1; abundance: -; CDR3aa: CASSLGLGGGDEQFF; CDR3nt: TGCGCCAGCAGCTTGGGCCTTGGGGGTGGAGATGAGCAGTTCTTC
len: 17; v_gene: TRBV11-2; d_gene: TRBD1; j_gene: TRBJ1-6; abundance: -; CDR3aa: CASSSDRALTYNSPLHF; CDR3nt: TGTGCCAGCAGCTCCGACAGGGCTTTAACCTATAATTCACCCCTCCACTTT
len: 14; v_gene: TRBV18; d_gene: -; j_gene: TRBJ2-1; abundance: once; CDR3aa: CASSRAGTSNEQFF; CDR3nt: TGTGCCAGCTCACGGGCGGGGACTTCCAATGAGCAGTTCTTC
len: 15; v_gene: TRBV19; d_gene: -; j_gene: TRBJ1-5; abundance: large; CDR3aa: CASSTTTGSSQPQHF; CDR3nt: TGTGCCAGTAGTACCACCACAGGGTCTTCTCAGCCCCAGCATTTT
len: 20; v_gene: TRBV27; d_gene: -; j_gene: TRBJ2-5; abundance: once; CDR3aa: CASSLGTLAWGRRSKETQYF; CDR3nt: TGTGCCAGCAGTTTGGGAACCCTTGCGTGGGGCCGACGAAGTAAAGAGACCCAGTACTTC
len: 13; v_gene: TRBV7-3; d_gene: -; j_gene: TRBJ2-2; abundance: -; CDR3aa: CASSGTSTGELFF; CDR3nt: TGTGCCAGCAGCGGGACCTCCACCGGGGAGCTGTTTTTT
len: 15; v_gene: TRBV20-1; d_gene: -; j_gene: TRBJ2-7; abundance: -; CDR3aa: CSASSRDGSSYEQYF; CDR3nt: TGCAGTGCCAGCAGCCGGGACGGGAGCTCCTACGAGCAGTACTTC
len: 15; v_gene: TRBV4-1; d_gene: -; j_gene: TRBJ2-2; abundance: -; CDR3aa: CASSQAAGRAGELFF; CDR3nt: TGCGCCAGCAGCCAAGCCGCAGGAAGGGCCGGGGAGCTGTTTTTT
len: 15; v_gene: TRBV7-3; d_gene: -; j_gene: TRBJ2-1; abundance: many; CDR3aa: CASSPEGPVYNEQFF; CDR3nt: TGTGCCAGCAGCCCCGAGGGCCCGGTATACAATGAGCAGTTCTTC
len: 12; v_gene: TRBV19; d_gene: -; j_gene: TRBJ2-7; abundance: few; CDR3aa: CASSESRGEQYF; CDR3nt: TGTGCCAGTAGTGAATCCAGGGGCGAGCAGTACTTC
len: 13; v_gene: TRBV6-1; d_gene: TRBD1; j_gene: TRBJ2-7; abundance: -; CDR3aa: CASSQGTGAEQYF; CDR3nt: TGTGCCAGCAGCCAGGGGACAGGGGCCGAGCAGTACTTC
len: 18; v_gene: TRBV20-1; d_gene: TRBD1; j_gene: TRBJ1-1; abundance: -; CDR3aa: CSARITKDRGRMNTEAFF; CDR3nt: TGCAGTGCTAGGATTACTAAAGACAGGGGCCGTATGAACACTGAAGCTTTCTTT
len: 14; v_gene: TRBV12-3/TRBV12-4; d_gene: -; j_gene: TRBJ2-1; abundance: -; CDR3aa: CASRGGPSYNEQFF; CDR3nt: TGTGCCAGCAGGGGGGGGCCATCCTACAATGAGCAGTTCTTC
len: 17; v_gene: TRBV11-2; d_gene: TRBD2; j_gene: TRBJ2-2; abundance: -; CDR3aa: CASSLDFAGGPSGELFF; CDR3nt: TGTGCCAGCAGCTTAGATTTCGCGGGAGGGCCCTCCGGGGAGCTGTTTTTT
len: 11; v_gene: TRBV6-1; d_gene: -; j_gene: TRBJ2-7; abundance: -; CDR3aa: CASGIGYEQYF; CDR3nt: TGTGCCAGCGGTATTGGCTACGAGCAGTACTTC
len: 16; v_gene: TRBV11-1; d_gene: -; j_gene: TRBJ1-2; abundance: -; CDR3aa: CASSSTSVDRLYGYTF; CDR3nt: TGTGCCAGCAGCTCAACCTCCGTCGACAGACTCTATGGCTACACCTTC
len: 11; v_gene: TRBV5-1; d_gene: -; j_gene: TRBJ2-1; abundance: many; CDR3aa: CTSNLEDEQFF; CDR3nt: TGCACCAGCAACCTTGAAGATGAGCAGTTCTTC
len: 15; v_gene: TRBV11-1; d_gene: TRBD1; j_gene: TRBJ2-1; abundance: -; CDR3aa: CASSQIGQGGSEQFF; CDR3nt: TGTGCCAGCAGCCAGATTGGACAGGGTGGGAGTGAGCAGTTCTTC
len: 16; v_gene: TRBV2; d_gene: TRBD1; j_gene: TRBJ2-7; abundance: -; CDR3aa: CASSQGPGQGPHEQYF; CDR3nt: TGTGCCAGCAGTCAAGGCCCGGGACAGGGTCCCCACGAGCAGTACTTC
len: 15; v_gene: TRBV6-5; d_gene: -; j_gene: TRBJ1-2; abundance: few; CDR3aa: CASSSRTVANYGYTF; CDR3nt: TGTGCCAGCAGTTCGCGGACTGTAGCTAACTATGGCTACACCTTC
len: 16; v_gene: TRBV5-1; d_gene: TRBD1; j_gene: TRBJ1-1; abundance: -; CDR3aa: CASSLEGAPSNTEAFF; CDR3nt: TGCGCCAGCAGCTTGGAGGGGGCGCCTTCGAACACTGAAGCTTTCTTT
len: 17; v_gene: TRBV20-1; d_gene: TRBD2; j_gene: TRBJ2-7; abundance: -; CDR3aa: CSATNGTSGRAVKEQYF; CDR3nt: TGCAGTGCTACCAACGGGACTAGCGGGAGGGCCGTTAAAGAGCAGTACTTC
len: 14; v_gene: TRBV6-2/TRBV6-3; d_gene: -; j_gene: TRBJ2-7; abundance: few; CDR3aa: CASSRTPFFYEQYF; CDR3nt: TGTGCCAGTAGTAGGACACCTTTCTTCTACGAGCAGTACTTC
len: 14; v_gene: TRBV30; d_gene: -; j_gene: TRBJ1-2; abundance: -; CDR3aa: CAWTRGGVNNGYTF; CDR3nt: TGTGCCTGGACCCGTGGGGGGGTTAACAATGGCTACACCTTC
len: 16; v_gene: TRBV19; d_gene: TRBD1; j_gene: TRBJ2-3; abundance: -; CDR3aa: CATKTIVTGASYTQYF; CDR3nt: TGTGCCACCAAGACGATCGTGACAGGGGCGAGCTATACGCAGTATTTT
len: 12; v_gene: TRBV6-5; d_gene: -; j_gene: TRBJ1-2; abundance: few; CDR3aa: CASSYRFGGYTF; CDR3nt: TGTGCCAGCAGTTACCGCTTTGGCGGCTACACCTTC
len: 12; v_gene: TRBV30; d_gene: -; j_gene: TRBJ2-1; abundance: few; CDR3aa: CAWSVSGNEQFF; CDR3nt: TGTGCCTGGAGTGTGTCTGGAAATGAGCAGTTCTTC
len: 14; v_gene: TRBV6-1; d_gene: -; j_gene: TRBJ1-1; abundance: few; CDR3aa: CARPLKQGHTEAFF; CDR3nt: TGTGCCAGGCCTCTAAAACAGGGACACACTGAAGCTTTCTTT
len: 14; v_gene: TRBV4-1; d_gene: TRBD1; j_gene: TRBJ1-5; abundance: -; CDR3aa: CASSQRTGAWPQHF; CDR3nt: TGCGCCAGCAGCCAAAGAACAGGGGCCTGGCCCCAGCATTTT
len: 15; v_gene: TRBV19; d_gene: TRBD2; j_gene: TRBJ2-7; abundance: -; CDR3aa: CASTPQASGTYEQYF; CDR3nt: TGTGCCAGTACCCCGCAGGCTAGCGGGACCTACGAGCAGTACTTC
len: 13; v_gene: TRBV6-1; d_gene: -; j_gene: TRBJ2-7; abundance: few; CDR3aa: CAISVDSFYEQYF; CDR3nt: TGTGCCATCAGTGTGGACAGCTTCTACGAGCAGTACTTC
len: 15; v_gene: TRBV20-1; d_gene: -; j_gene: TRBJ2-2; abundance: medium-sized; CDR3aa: CSARDIERDTGELFF; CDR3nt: TGCAGTGCTAGAGATATTGAGAGGGACACCGGGGAGCTGTTTTTT
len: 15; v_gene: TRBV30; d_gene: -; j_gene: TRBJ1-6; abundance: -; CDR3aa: CAWSGGGSYNSPLHF; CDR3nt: TGTGCCTGGAGTGGAGGGGGGTCCTATAATTCACCCCTCCACTTT
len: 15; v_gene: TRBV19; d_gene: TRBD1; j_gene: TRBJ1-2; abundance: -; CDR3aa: CASSRFKQGSYGYTF; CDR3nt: TGTGCCAGTAGTAGATTCAAACAGGGGTCCTATGGCTACACCTTC
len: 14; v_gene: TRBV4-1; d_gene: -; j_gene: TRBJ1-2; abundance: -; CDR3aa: CASSQGVWTNGYTF; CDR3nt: TGCGCCAGCAGCCAAGGGGTTTGGACAAATGGCTACACCTTC
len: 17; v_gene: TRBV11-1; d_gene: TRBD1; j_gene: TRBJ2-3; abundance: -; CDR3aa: CASLGTAPNSATDTQYF; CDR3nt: TGTGCCAGCCTCGGGACAGCTCCTAACTCCGCCACAGATACGCAGTATTTT